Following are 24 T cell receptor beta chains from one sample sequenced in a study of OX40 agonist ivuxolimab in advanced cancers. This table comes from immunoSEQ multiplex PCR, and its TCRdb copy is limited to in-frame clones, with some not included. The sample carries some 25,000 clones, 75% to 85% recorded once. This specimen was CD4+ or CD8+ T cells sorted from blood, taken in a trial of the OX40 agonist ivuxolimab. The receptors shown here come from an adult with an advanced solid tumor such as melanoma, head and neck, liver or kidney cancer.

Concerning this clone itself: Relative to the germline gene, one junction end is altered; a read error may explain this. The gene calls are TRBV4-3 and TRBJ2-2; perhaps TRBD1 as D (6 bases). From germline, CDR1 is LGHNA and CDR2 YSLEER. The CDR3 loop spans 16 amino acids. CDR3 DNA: TGCGCCGGCAGCCAACTGGGACAATCGAACACCGGGGAGCTGTTTTTT. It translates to CAGSQLGQSNTGELFF.

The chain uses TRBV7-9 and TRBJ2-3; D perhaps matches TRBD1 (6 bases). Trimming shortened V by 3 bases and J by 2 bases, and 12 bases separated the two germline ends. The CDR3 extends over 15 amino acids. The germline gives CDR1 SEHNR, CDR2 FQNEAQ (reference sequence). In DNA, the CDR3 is TGTGCCAGCAGCTTTGGGGGCCGACCCACAGATACGCAGTATTTT. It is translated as CASSFGGRPTDTQYF. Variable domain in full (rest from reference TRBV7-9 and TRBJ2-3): DTGVSQNPRHKITKRGQNVTFRCDPISEHNRLYWYRQTLGQGPEFLTYFQNEAQLEKSRLLSDRFSAERPKGSFSTLEIQRTEQGDSAMYLCASSFGGRPTDTQYFGPGTRLTVL.

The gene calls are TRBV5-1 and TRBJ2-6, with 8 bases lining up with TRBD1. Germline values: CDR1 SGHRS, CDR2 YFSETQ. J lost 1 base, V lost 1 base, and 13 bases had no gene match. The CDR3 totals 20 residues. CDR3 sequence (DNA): TGCGCCAGCAGCTTGCGGGGGCAGGGGGCATTGAGGTCTGGGGCCAACGTCCTGACTTTC. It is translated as CASSLRGQGALRSGANVLTF.

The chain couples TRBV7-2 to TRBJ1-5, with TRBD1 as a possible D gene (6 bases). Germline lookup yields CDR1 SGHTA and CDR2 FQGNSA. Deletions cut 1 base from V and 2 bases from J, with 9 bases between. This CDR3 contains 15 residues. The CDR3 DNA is TGTGCCAGCAGCTTAGAGGGGGGGGGCAATCAGCCCCAGCATTTT. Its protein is CASSLEGGGNQPQHF.

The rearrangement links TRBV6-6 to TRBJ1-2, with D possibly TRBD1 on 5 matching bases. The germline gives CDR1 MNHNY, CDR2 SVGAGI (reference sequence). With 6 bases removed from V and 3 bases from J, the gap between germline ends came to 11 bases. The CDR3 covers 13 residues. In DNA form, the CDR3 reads TGTGCCAGCAGCTCCGGGACTGACTATGGCTACACCTTC. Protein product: CASSSGTDYGYTF.

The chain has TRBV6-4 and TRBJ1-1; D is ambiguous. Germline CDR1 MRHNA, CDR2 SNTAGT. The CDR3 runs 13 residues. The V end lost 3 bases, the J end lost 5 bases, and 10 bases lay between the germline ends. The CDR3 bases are TGTGCCAGCAGTGATATGGGAGGGACTGAAGCTTTCTTT. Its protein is CASSDMGGTEAFF.

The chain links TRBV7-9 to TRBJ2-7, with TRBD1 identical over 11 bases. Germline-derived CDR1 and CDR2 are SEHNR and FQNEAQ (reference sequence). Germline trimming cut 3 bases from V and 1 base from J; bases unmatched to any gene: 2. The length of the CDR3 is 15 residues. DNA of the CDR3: TGTGCCAGCAGCTTCAGGGACAGGGGGTCCTACGAGCAGTACTTC. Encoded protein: CASSFRDRGSYEQYF.

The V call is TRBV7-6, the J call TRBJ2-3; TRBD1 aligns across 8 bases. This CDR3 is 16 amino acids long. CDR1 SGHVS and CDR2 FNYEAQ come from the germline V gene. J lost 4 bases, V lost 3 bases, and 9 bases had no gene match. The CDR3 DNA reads TGTGCCAGCAGCTTCAACAGGGGGGAGGAGGCAGATACGCAGTATTTT. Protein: CASSFNRGEEADTQYF.

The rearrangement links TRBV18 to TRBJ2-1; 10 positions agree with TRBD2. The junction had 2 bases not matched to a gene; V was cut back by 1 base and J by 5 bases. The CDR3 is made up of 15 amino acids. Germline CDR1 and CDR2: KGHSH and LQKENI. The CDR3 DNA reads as TGTGCCAGCTCACCACGGACTAGCGGCAACAATGAGCAGTTCTTC. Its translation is CASSPRTSGNNEQFF.

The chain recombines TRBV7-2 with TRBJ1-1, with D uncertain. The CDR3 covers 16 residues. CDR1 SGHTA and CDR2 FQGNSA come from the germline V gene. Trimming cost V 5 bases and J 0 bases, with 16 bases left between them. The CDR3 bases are TGTGCCAGCAGCCCGCAATTAAGGACGGTGAACACTGAAGCTTTCTTT. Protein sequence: CASSPQLRTVNTEAFF.

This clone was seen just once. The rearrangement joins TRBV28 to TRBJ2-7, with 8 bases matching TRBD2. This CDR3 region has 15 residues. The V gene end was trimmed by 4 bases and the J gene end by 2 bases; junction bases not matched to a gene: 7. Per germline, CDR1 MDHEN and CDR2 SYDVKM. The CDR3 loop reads CASSSSGLGAYEQYF. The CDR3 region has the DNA TGTGCCAGCAGTTCCTCGGGACTAGGCGCCTACGAGCAGTACTTC. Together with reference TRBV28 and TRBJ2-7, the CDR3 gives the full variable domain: DVKVTQSSRYLVKRTGEKVFLECVQDMDHENMFWYRQDPGLGLRLIYFSYDVKMKEKGDIPEGYSVSREKKERFSLILESASTNQTSMYLCASSSSGLGAYEQYFGPGTRLTVT.

The CDR3 protein is CASSPYPGTASYEQYF. The CDR3 DNA follows: TGTGCCAGCAGCCCATACCCTGGGACAGCTTCCTACGAGCAGTACTTC. The rearrangement joins TRBV7-2 to TRBJ2-7; 7 positions match TRBD1. The CDR3 consists of 16 residues. Unmatched junction bases numbered 11, after V lost 5 bases and J lost 1 base. Germline values: CDR1 SGHTA, CDR2 FQGNSA.

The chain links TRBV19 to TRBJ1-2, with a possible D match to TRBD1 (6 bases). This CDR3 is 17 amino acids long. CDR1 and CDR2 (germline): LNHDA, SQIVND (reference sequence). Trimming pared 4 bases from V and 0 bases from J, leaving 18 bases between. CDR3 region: CASSTSTSRQANYGYTF. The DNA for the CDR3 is TGTGCCAGTAGTACTTCAACCTCCAGACAGGCTAACTATGGCTACACCTTC.

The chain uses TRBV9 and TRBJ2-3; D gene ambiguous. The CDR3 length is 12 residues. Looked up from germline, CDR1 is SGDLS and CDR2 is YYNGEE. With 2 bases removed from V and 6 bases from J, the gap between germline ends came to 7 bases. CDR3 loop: CASSVTTDTQYF. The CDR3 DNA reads TGTGCCAGCAGCGTCACTACGGATACGCAGTATTTT.

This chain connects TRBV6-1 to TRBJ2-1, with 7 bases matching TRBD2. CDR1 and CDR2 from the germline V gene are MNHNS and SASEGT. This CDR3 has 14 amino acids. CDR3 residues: CAGGSGSSYNEQFF. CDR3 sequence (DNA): TGTGCGGGGGGGAGTGGGAGCTCCTACAATGAGCAGTTCTTC.

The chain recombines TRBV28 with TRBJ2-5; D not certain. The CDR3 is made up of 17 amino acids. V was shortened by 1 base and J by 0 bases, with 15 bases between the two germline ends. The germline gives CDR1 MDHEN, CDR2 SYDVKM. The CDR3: CASSLSLPLLYQETQYF. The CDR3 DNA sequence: TGTGCCAGCAGTTTATCCCTCCCCCTATTGTACCAAGAGACCCAGTACTTC.

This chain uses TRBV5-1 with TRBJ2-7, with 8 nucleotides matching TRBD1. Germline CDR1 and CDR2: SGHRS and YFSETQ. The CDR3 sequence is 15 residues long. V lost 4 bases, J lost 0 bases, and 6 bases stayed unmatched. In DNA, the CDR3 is TGCGCCAGCAGCCGAGGGACAGGCCTCTCCTACGAGCAGTACTTC. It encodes CASSRGTGLSYEQYF. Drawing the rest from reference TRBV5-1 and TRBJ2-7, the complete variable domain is KAGVTQTPRYLIKTRGQQVTLSCSPISGHRSVSWYQQTPGQGLQFLFEYFSETQRNKGNFPGRFSGRQFSNSRSEMNVSTLELGDSALYLCASSRGTGLSYEQYFGPGTRLTVT.

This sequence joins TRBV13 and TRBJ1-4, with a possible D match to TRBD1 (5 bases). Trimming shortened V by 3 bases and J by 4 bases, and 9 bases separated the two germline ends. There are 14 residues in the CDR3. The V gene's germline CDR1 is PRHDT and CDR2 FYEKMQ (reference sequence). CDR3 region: CASSLGRYNEKLFF. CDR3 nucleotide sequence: TGTGCCAGCAGCTTGGGACGGTATAATGAAAAACTGTTTTTT.

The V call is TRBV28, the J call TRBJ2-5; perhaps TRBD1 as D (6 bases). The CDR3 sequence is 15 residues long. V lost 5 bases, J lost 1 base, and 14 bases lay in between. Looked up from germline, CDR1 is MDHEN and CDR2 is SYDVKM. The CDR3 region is CASSEMDSSQETQYF. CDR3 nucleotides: TGTGCCAGCAGTGAGATGGACAGCTCCCAAGAGACCCAGTACTTC.

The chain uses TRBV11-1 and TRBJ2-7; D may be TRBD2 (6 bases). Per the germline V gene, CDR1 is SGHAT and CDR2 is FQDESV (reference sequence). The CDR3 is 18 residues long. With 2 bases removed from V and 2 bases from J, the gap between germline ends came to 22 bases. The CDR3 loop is CASSLRAGGSDVAYEQYF. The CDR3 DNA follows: TGTGCCAGCAGCTTACGAGCGGGTGGTTCCGATGTGGCCTACGAGCAGTACTTC. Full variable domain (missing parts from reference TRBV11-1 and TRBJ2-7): EAEVAQSPRYKITEKSQAVAFWCDPISGHATLYWYRQILGQGPELLVQFQDESVVDDSQLPKDRFSAERLKGVDSTLKIQPAELGDSAMYLCASSLRAGGSDVAYEQYFGPGTRLTVT.

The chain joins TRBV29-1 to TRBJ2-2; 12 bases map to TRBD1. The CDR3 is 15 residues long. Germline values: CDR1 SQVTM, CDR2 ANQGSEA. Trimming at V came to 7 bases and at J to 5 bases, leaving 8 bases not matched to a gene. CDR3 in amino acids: CSAKEGQGATGELFF. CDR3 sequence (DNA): TGCAGCGCGAAAGAGGGACAGGGGGCTACCGGGGAGCTGTTTTTT.

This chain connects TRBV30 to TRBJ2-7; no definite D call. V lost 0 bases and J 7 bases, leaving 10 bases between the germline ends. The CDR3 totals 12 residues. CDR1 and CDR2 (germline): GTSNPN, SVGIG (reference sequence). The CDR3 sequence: CAWSVSLVEQYF. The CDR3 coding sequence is TGTGCCTGGAGTGTATCATTGGTTGAGCAGTACTTC.

CDR3 coding DNA: TGCGCCAGCAGCCTCCTGGGGGGGGGAGAGACCCAGTACTTC. It codes for CASSLLGGGETQYF. The chain has TRBV4-1 and TRBJ2-5; 7 nucleotides agree with TRBD2. This CDR3 contains 14 residues. J gave up 4 bases and V 4 bases, and 6 bases lay outside the gene matches. Germline V gene sequence: CDR1 MGHRA, CDR2 YSYEKL.

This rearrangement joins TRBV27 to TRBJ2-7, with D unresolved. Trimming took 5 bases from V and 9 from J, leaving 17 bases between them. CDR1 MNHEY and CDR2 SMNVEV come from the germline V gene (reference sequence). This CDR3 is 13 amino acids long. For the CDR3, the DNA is TGTGCCAGCAGTCAAACCCCAGGTGTCGGGCAGTACTTC. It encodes CASSQTPGVGQYF.